This T cell receptor beta chain was captured in a study of blood T cell repertoires in COVID-19. Sequencing was performed with immunoSEQ multiplex PCR; in TCRdb, only in-frame clones are kept and a portion is missing. Of about 2,000 clones listed, roughly two thirds are singletons. Germline loops: CDR1 SEHNR, CDR2 FQNEAQ (reference sequence). The V gene lost 5 bases and the J gene lost 2 bases, with 15 bases spanning the gap. CDR3 length: 15 amino acids. The source of this sequence is a man between 65 and 85 years old with active COVID-19. The V gene is TRBV7-9, the J gene TRBJ1-1; D may be TRBD1 (6 bases). The specimen was peripheral blood. The CDR3: CASSPWGGSNTEAFF. The CDR3 DNA follows: TGTGCCAGCAGCCCGTGGGGGGGCTCCAACACTGAAGCTTTCTTT.